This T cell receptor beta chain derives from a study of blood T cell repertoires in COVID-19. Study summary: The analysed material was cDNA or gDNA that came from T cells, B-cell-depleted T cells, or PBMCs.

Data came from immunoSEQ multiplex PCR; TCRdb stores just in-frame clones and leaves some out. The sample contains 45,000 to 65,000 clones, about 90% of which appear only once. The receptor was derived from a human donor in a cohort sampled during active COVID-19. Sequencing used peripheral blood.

This chain's CDR3 is CASSEFGLAGATVKNIQYF. The CDR3 DNA is TGTGCCAGCAGTGAATTCGGACTAGCGGGAGCGACGGTTAAAAACATTCAGTACTTC. V usage is TRBV2 and J usage is TRBJ2-4; 13 nucleotides agree with TRBD2. Trimming took 2 bases from V and 4 from J; bases not matched to a gene: 11. The CDR3 is made up of 19 amino acids. Germline values: CDR1 SNHLY, CDR2 FYNNEI.